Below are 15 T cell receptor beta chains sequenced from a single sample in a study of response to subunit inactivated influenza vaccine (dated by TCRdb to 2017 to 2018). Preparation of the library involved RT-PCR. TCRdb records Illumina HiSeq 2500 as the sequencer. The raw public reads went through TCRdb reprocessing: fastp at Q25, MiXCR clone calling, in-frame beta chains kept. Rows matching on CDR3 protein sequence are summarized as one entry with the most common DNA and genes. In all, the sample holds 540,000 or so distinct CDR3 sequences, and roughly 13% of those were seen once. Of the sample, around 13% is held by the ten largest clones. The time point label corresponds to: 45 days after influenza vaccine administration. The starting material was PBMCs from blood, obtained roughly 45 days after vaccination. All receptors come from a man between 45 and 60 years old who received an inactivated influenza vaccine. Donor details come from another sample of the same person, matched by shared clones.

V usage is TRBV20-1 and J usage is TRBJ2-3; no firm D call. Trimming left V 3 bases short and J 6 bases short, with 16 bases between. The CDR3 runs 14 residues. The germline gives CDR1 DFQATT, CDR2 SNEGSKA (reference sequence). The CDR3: CSASENGIFDTQYF. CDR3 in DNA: TGCAGTGCTAGTGAGAATGGGATTTTCGATACGCAGTATTTT.

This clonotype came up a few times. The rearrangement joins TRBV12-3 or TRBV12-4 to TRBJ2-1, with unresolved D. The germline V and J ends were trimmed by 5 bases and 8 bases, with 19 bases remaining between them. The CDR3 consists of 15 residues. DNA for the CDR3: TGTGCCAGCAGTATCTGGGGAACCAATAGGGATGAGCAGTTCTTC. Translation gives CASSIWGTNRDEQFF.

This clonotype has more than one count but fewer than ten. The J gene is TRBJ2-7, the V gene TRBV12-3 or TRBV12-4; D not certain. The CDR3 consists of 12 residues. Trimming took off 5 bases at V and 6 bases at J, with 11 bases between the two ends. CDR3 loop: CASSGHTSEQYF. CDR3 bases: TGTGCCAGCAGTGGCCACACCTCCGAGCAGTACTTC.

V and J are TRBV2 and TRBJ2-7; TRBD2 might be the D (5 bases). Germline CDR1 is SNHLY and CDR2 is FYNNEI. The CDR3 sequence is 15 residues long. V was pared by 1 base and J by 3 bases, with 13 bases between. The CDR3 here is CASSEEQPGSYEQYF. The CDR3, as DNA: TGTGCCAGCAGTGAAGAACAGCCGGGGAGCTACGAGCAGTACTTC. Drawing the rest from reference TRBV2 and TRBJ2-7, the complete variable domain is EPEVTQTPSHQVTQMGQEVILRCVPISNHLYFYWYRQILGQKVEFLVSFYNNEISEKSEIFDDQFSVERPDGSNFTLKIRSTKLEDSAMYFCASSEEQPGSYEQYFGPGTRLTVT.

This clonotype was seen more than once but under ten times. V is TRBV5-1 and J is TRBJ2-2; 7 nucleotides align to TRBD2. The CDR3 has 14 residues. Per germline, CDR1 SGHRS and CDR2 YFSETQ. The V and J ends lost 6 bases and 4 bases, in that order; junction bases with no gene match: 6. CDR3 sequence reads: CASTIGEGTGELFF. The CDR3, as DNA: TGCGCCAGCACCATTGGGGAGGGCACCGGGGAGCTGTTTTTT.

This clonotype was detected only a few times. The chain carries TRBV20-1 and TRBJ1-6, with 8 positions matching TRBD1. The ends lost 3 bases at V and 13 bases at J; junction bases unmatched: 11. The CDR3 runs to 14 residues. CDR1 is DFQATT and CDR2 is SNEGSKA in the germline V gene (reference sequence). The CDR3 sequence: CSASPGTGAFPLHF. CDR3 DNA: TGCAGTGCTAGCCCCGGGACAGGCGCGTTTCCCCTCCACTTT.

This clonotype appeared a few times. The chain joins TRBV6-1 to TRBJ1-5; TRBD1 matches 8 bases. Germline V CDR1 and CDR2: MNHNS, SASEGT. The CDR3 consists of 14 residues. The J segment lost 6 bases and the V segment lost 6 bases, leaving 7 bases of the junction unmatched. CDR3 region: CASRDGTGVQPQHF. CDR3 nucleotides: TGTGCCAGCAGGGACGGGACAGGTGTTCAGCCCCAGCATTTT.

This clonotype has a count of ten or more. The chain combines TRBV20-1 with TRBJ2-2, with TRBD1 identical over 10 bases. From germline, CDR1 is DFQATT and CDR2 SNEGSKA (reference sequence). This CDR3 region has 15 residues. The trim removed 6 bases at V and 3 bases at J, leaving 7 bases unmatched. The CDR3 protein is CSATDRGGYTGELFF. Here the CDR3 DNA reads TGCAGTGCCACGGACAGGGGGGGCTACACCGGGGAGCTGTTTTTT.

CDR3 DNA: TGTGCCAGCCGGAGCCCCTCAAGGGGGGAGCAGTTCTTC. Translation: CASRSPSRGEQFF. The chain uses TRBV6-1 and TRBJ2-1; TRBD1 is a possible D gene (6 bases). Germline V gene sequence: CDR1 MNHNS, CDR2 SASEGT. This CDR3 comprises 13 residues. V lost 8 bases to trimming and J lost 10 bases, with 18 bases between them.

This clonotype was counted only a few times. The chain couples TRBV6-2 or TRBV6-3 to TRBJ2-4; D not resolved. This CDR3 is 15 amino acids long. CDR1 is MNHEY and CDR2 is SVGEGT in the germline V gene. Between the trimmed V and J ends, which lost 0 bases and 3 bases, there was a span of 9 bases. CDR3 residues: CASSYSQDGKNIQYF. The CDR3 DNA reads TGTGCCAGCAGTTACTCGCAGGATGGCAAAAACATTCAGTACTTC.

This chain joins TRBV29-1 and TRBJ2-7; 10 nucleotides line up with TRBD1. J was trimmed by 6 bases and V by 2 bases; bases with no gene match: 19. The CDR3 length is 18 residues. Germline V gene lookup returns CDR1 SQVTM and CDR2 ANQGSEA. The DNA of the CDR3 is TGCAGCGTTGAAACCACCGAACTGGGACAGGGGCGGGTGGGCGAGCAGTACTTC. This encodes CSVETTELGQGRVGEQYF.

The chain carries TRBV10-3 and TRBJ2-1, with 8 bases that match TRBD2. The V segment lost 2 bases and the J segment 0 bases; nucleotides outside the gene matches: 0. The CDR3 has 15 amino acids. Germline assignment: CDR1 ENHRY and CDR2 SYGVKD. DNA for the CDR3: TGTGCCATCAGTGAGGCGGGGGGCTCCTACAATGAGCAGTTCTTC. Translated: CAISEAGGSYNEQFF.

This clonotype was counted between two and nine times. Written as DNA, the CDR3 is TGTGCTAGTGGTTTAGCGGGAGGACAAGAGACCCAGTACTTC. It translates to CASGLAGGQETQYF. This chain uses TRBV12-5 with TRBJ2-5, with 9 bases lining up with TRBD2. The CDR3 loop spans 14 amino acids. The V gene end was trimmed by 3 bases and the J gene end by 2 bases; junction bases not matched to a gene: 1. In germline, CDR1 is LGHNT, CDR2 FRNRAP. Full variable domain (rest looked up from reference TRBV12-5 and TRBJ2-5): DARVTQTPRHKVTEMGQEVTMRCQPILGHNTVFWYRQTMMQGLELLAYFRNRAPLDDSGMPKDRFSAEMPDATLATLKIQPSEPRDSAVYFCASGLAGGQETQYFGPGTRLLVL.

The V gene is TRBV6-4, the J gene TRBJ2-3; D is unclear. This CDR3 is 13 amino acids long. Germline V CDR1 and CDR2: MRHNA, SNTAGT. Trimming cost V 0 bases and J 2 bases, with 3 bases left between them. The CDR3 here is CASSDSYTDTQYF. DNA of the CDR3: TGTGCCAGCAGTGACTCGTACACAGATACGCAGTATTTT.

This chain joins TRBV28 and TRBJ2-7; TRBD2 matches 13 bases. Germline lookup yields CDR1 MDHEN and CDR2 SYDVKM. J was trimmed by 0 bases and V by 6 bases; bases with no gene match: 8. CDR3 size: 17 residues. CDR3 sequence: CASSSLGLAGASYEQYF. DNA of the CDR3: TGTGCCAGCAGCAGCCTTGGACTAGCGGGAGCCTCCTACGAGCAGTACTTC.